The TCR beta chain described here comes from a study of T cell responses to AZD1222 COVID-19 vaccine. Assay used: immunoSEQ multiplex PCR; TCRdb lists only in-frame clones, some missing. This table holds around 180,000 clones, roughly 94% found once. About this clone itself: The antigen is undetermined.

Study conclusions and caveats: Along spike, vaccine-associated CD4 TCRs were found throughout, with dominance at 160-218 and 743-854. The number of AZD1222 recipients seropositive at baseline was only 6 or 7. Among the donors, most were white British and more were female, and clonal diversity was possibly underestimated.

Pooled samples include second doses given at about 4 or 12 weeks. This receptor was taken from an adult who received the AZD1222 COVID-19 vaccine. Source: peripheral blood, taken 28 days after the second AZD1222 dose.

CDR3 bases: TGCGCCAGCAGCCAAGTAGTTAGGGGGCCCCAGCATTTT. Its protein is CASSQVVRGPQHF. The V and J genes are TRBV4-1 and TRBJ1-5; D perhaps matches TRBD1 (5 bases). Germline-derived CDR1 and CDR2 are MGHRA and YSYEKL. The ends were cut back, 1 base at V and 9 bases at J, with 10 bases in the middle. CDR3 length equals 13 residues.